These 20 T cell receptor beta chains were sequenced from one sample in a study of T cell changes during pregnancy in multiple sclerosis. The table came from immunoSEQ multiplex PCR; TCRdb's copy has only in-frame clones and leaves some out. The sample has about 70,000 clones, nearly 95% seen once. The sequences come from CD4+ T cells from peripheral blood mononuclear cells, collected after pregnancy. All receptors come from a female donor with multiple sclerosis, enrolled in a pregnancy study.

CDR3 nucleotides: TGTGCCAGCAGCCAAGATTTTGGAATAGCGGGTCGGGAGACCCAGTACTTC. Its protein is CASSQDFGIAGRETQYF. The gene calls are TRBV14 and TRBJ2-5; 7 nucleotides line up with TRBD2. The germline CDR1 and CDR2 sequences are SGHDN and FVKESK. Trimming took 0 bases from V and 5 from J; bases not matched to a gene: 12. The CDR3 totals 17 residues. Using reference TRBV14 and TRBJ2-5 for the parts outside the CDR3, the full variable domain is EAGVTQFPSHSVIEKGQTVTLRCDPISGHDNLYWYRRVMGKEIKFLLHFVKESKQDESGMPNNRFLAERTGGTYSTLKVQPAELEDSGVYFCASSQDFGIAGRETQYFGPGTRLLVL.

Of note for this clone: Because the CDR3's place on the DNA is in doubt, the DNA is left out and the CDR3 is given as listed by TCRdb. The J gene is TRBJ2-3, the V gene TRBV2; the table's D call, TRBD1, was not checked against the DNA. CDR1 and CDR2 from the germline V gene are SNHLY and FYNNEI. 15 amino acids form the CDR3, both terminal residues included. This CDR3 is CASSSSGQITDTQYF.

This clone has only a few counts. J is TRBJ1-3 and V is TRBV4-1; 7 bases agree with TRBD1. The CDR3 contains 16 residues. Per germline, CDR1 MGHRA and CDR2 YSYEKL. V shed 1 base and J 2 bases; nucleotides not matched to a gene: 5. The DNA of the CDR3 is TGCGCCAGCAGCCAAGTAGGGGGCCAGCCTGGAAACACCATATATTTT. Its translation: CASSQVGGQPGNTIYF.

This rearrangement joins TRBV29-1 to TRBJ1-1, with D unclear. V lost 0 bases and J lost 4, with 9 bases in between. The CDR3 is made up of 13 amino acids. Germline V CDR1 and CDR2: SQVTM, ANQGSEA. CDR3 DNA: TGCAGCGTTGAAGATCTATGGAGCACTGAAGCTTTCTTT. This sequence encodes CSVEDLWSTEAFF.

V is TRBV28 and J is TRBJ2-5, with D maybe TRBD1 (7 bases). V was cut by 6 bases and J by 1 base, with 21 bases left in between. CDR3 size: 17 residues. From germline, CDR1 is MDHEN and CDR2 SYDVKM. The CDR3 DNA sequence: TGTGCCAGCAGGGTAGCAGGGGGGATTTTGGTCCAAGAGACCCAGTACTTC. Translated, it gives CASRVAGGILVQETQYF.

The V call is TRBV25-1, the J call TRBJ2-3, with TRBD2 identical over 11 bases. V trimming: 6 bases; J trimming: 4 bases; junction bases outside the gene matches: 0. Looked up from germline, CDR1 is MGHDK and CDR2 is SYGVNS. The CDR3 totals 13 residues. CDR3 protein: CASRGLAADTQYF. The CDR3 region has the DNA TGTGCCAGCAGGGGACTAGCGGCAGATACGCAGTATTTT.

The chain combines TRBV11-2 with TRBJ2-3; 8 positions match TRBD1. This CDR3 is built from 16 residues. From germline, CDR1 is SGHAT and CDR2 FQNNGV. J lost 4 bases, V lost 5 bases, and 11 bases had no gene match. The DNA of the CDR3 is TGTGCCAGCAGCCTATACACTCAGGGGGCATCAGATACGCAGTATTTT. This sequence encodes CASSLYTQGASDTQYF.

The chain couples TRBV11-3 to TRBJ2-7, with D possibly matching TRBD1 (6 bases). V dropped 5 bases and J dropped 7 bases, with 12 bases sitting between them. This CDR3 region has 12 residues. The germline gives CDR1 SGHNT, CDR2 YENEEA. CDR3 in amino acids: CASSEGQREQYF. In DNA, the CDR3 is TGTGCCAGCAGCGAAGGACAGCGAGAGCAGTACTTC.

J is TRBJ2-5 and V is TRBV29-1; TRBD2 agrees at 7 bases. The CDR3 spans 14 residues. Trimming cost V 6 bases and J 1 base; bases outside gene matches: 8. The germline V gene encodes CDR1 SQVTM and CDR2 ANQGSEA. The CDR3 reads CSVVLLAFQETQYF. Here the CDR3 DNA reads TGCAGCGTGGTACTACTAGCGTTCCAAGAGACCCAGTACTTC.

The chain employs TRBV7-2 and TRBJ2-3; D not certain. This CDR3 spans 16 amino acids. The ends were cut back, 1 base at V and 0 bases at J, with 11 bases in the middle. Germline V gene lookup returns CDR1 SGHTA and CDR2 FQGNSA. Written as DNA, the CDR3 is TGTGCCAGCAGCTTAGACATGTCCTTGAGCACAGATACGCAGTATTTT. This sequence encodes CASSLDMSLSTDTQYF.

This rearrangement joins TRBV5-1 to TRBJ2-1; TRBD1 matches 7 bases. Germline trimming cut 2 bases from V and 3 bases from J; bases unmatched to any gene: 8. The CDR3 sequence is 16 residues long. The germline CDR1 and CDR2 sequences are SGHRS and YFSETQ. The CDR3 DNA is TGCGCCAGCAGCTTCATTCGGGACAGAGACTACAATGAGCAGTTCTTC. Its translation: CASSFIRDRDYNEQFF.

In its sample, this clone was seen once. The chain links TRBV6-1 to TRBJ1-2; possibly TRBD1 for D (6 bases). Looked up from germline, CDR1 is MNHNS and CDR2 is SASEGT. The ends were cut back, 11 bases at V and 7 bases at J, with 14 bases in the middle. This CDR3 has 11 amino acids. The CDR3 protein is CASNGGLGYTF. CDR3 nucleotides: TGTGCCTCCAACGGGGGGCTTGGCTACACCTTC.

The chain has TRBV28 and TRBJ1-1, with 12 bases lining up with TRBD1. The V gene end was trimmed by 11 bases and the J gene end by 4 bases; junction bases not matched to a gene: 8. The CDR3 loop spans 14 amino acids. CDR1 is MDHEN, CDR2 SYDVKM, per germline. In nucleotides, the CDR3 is TGTGCCCTTGGGACAGGGGGCTTTGGCACTGAAGCTTTCTTT. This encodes CALGTGGFGTEAFF.

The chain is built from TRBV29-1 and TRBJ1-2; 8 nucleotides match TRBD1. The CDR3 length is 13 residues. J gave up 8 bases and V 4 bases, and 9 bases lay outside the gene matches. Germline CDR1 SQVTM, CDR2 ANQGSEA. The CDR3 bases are TGCAGCGTTGGTAAAGGGACAGGAGGGGGCTACACCTTC. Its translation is CSVGKGTGGGYTF.

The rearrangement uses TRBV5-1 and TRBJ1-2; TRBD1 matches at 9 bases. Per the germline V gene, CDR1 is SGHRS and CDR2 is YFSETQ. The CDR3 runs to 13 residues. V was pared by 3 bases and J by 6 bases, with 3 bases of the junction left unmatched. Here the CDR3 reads CASSWGQGNGYTF. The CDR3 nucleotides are TGCGCCAGCAGCTGGGGACAGGGTAATGGCTACACCTTC. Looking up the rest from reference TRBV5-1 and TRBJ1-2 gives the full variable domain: KAGVTQTPRYLIKTRGQQVTLSCSPISGHRSVSWYQQTPGQGLQFLFEYFSETQRNKGNFPGRFSGRQFSNSRSEMNVSTLELGDSALYLCASSWGQGNGYTFGSGTRLTVV.

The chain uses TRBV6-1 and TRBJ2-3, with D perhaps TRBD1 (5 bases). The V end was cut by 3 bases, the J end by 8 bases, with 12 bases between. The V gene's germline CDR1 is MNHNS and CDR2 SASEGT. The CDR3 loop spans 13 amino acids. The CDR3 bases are TGTGCCAGCAGTGACAGGGCGGTAGTTACGCAGTATTTT. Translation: CASSDRAVVTQYF.

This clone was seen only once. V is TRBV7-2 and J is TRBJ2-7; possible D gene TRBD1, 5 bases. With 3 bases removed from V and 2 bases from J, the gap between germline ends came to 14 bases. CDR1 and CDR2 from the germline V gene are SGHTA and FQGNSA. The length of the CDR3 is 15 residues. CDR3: CASSFDSTGTYEQYF. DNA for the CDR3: TGTGCCAGCAGCTTCGACAGCACTGGCACCTACGAGCAGTACTTC. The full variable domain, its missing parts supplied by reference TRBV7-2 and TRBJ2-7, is GAGVSQSPSNKVTEKGKDVELRCDPISGHTALYWYRQSLGQGLEFLIYFQGNSAPDKSGLPSDRFSAERTGGSVSTLTIQRTQQEDSAVYLCASSFDSTGTYEQYFGPGTRLTVT.

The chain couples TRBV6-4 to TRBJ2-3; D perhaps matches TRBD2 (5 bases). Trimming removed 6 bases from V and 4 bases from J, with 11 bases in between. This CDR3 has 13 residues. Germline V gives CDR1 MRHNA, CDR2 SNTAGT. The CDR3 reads CASSPEEADTQYF. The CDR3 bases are TGTGCCAGCAGCCCCGAGGAGGCAGATACGCAGTATTTT.

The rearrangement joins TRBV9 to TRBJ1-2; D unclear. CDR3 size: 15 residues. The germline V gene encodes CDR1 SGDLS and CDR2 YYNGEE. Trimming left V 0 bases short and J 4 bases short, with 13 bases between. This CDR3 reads CASSVGVPGPYGYTF. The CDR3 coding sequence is TGTGCCAGCAGCGTAGGGGTGCCAGGCCCCTATGGCTACACCTTC.

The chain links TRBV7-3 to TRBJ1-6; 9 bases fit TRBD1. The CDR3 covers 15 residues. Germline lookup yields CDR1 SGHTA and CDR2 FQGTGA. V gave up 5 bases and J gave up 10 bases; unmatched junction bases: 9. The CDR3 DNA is TGTGCCAGCAGCCTCGGGACAGGGAATTCCTCACCCCTCCACTTT. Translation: CASSLGTGNSSPLHF.